This T cell receptor (beta chain) was captured by sequencing in a study of blood T cell repertoires in COVID-19. Data came from immunoSEQ multiplex PCR; TCRdb stores just in-frame clones and leaves some out. The sample includes approximately 300,000 clones, 86% seen only once; the top ten take about 2.7%. V dropped 3 bases and J dropped 8; count of bases not matched to a gene: 11. Germline assignment: CDR1 SGHRS and CDR2 YFSETQ. This CDR3 spans 15 amino acids. The clonotype was recovered from a woman younger than 35 who had recovered from COVID-19. The sample taken for sequencing was PBMCs or T cells enriched from blood (not recorded which). The chain has TRBV5-1 and TRBJ1-2; 9 bases line up with TRBD1. The CDR3 is CASSWDRESARGYTF. Here the CDR3 DNA reads TGCGCCAGCAGCTGGGACAGGGAGAGCGCTCGGGGCTACACCTTC.